This entry lists 17 T cell receptor beta chains sequenced from one sample in a study of T cell changes during pregnancy in multiple sclerosis. Libraries were prepared by immunoSEQ multiplex PCR; TCRdb keeps only in-frame clonotypes and omits some of them. This repertoire shows some 38,000 clones, 88% found once; its top ten account for almost 7%. The sequences come from CD8+ T cells from peripheral blood mononuclear cells, collected in the third trimester of pregnancy. These receptors came from a female donor with multiple sclerosis, enrolled in a pregnancy study.

This chain links TRBV27 with TRBJ1-6, with D perhaps TRBD1 (6 bases). V dropped 5 bases and J dropped 10 bases, with 18 bases sitting between them. The CDR3 is made up of 15 amino acids. Per the germline V gene, CDR1 is MNHEY and CDR2 is SMNVEV (reference sequence). CDR3 nucleotide sequence: TGTGCCAGCAGTCTCTCCAAGGGCAGGGGATCACCCCTCCACTTT. Translated: CASSLSKGRGSPLHF.

The chain carries TRBV27 and TRBJ1-6; 9 positions agree with TRBD1. This CDR3 spans 14 amino acids. V lost 9 bases and J lost 9; bases outside the gene matches: 9. Germline loops: CDR1 MNHEY, CDR2 SMNVEV (reference sequence). CDR3 residues: CASCRDRVISPLHF. CDR3 in DNA: TGTGCCAGTTGCCGGGACAGGGTTATTTCACCCCTCCACTTT.

The rearrangement joins TRBV6-5 to TRBJ2-1, with 7 bases aligning to TRBD2. The V gene's germline CDR1 is MNHEY and CDR2 SVGAGI. Losses at the gene ends were 0 bases for V and 5 bases for J; bases not matched to a gene: 1. This CDR3 contains 14 residues. CDR3 DNA sequence: TGTGCCAGCAGTTACTCCGGGGGGAACAATGAGCAGTTCTTC. The encoded protein is CASSYSGGNNEQFF.

This chain joins TRBV6-1 and TRBJ2-3, with 8 bases that match TRBD1. Unmatched junction bases numbered 6, after V lost 0 bases and J lost 4 bases. The CDR3 runs to 16 residues. Looked up from germline, CDR1 is MNHNS and CDR2 is SASEGT. The CDR3 DNA is TGTGCCAGCAGTGAAGCGGGACAGGATGGACCAGATACGCAGTATTTT. Its protein product is CASSEAGQDGPDTQYF.

The rearrangement joins TRBV27 to TRBJ1-2; 10 nucleotides agree with TRBD1. This CDR3 has 15 residues. The J segment lost 6 bases and the V segment lost 2 bases, leaving 6 bases of the junction unmatched. Germline CDR1 and CDR2: MNHEY and SMNVEV (reference sequence). The CDR3 reads CASSLVGTGDNGYTF. CDR3 bases: TGTGCCAGCAGTTTAGTCGGGACAGGGGATAATGGCTACACCTTC.

The chain has TRBV7-2 and TRBJ2-7, with 9 positions matching TRBD1. The germline gives CDR1 SGHTA, CDR2 FQGNSA. J was trimmed by 1 base and V by 8 bases; bases with no gene match: 15. The CDR3 loop spans 17 amino acids. CDR3 sequence reads: CASGRPGQGGTSYEQYF. In DNA form, the CDR3 reads TGTGCCAGCGGTAGACCGGGACAGGGTGGGACTTCCTACGAGCAGTACTTC. The full variable domain, rest sourced from reference TRBV7-2 and TRBJ2-7, is GAGVSQSPSNKVTEKGKDVELRCDPISGHTALYWYRQSLGQGLEFLIYFQGNSAPDKSGLPSDRFSAERTGGSVSTLTIQRTQQEDSAVYLCASGRPGQGGTSYEQYFGPGTRLTVT.

The genes are TRBV11-2 and TRBJ2-7, with D perhaps matching TRBD2 (5 bases). The V gene lost 5 bases and the J gene lost 3 bases, with 14 bases spanning the gap. The germline gives CDR1 SGHAT, CDR2 FQNNGV. The CDR3 contains 14 residues. The CDR3 nucleotides are TGTGCCAGCAGCATCCACCCCGGGGTCTACGAGCAGTACTTC. Its translation: CASSIHPGVYEQYF.

The V gene is TRBV15, the J gene TRBJ2-6; D remains unclear. Germline V CDR1 and CDR2: LNHNV, YYDKDF (reference sequence). V was shortened by 0 bases and J by 2 bases, with 5 bases between the two germline ends. The length of the CDR3 is 15 residues. The CDR3 region is CATSRETTGANVLTF. In DNA, the CDR3 is TGTGCCACCAGCAGAGAAACAACTGGGGCCAACGTCCTGACTTTC.

V gene TRBV28 combines with J gene TRBJ2-7, with D possibly TRBD1 on 5 matching bases. Trimming took 2 bases from V and 0 from J, leaving 8 bases between them. CDR1 and CDR2 from the germline V gene are MDHEN and SYDVKM. This CDR3 has 14 amino acids. CDR3 DNA: TGTGCCAGCAGTTTAAGGGGCTACTCCTACGAGCAGTACTTC. The encoded protein is CASSLRGYSYEQYF.

The gene calls are TRBV1 and TRBJ2-3; TRBD2, the table's D call, was not compared with the DNA. TRBV1 corresponds to a pseudogene. The CDR3 length is 21 residues. CDR3 loop: CTSSQDRVELAGVTARDTQYF. As DNA, the CDR3 is TGCACCAGCAGCCAAGATAGGGTAGAACTAGCGGGGGTCACCGCGAGAGATACGCAGTATTTT.

The V and J genes are TRBV2 and TRBJ1-1; TRBD1 is a possible D gene (6 bases). The V gene's germline CDR1 is SNHLY and CDR2 FYNNEI. The CDR3 length is 15 residues. V was trimmed by 6 bases and J by 4 bases, leaving 18 bases between them. The CDR3 spells CASSHDRSGSTEAFF. The CDR3 DNA is TGTGCCAGCAGCCACGACAGGAGTGGGAGCACTGAAGCTTTCTTT.

For this clone: One end of the junction does not line up with germline, which may come from a read error. The V and J genes are TRBV6-5 and TRBJ1-2, with a possible D match to TRBD1 (5 bases). CDR1 MNHEY and CDR2 SVGAGI come from the germline V gene. The CDR3 spans 15 residues. The CDR3 bases are TGTGCCAGCAGTTACGGGGCACCCTCTAAGTATGGCTACACCTTC. It codes for CASSYGAPSKYGYTF.

The chain employs TRBV15 and TRBJ2-5; 7 bases map to TRBD1. Trimming took 3 bases from V and 1 from J; bases not matched to a gene: 2. This CDR3 has 14 amino acids. Looked up from germline, CDR1 is LNHNV and CDR2 is YYDKDF (reference sequence). The CDR3 loop is CATSRTGFQETQYF. CDR3 nucleotide sequence: TGTGCCACCAGCAGGACAGGGTTCCAAGAGACCCAGTACTTC.

The V call is TRBV19, the J call TRBJ2-3; 8 positions match TRBD2. V was pared by 6 bases and J by 2 bases, with 13 bases of the junction left unmatched. This CDR3 comprises 17 residues. Per the germline V gene, CDR1 is LNHDA and CDR2 is SQIVND (reference sequence). CDR3 nucleotide sequence: TGTGCCAGTAGCCCTCTGATTCAACTAGCGGTCACAGATACGCAGTATTTT. Protein: CASSPLIQLAVTDTQYF.

The genes are TRBV10-3 and TRBJ1-2; D gene uncertain. The CDR3 runs to 11 residues. The V gene's germline CDR1 is ENHRY and CDR2 SYGVKD. Trimming shortened V by 10 bases and J by 5 bases, and 11 bases separated the two germline ends. CDR3 nucleotides: TGTGCCAGTGCCGGTTCGTATGGCTACACCTTC. It specifies CASAGSYGYTF.

The chain employs TRBV27 and TRBJ1-2; D remains ambiguous. Trimming stripped 1 base from V and 4 bases from J, with 16 bases between. Germline-derived CDR1 and CDR2 are MNHEY and SMNVEV (reference sequence). The CDR3 runs to 16 residues. The CDR3 DNA reads as TGTGCCAGCAGTTTATTCCCCCTAGAAGGCCCCTATGGCTACACCTTC. Protein sequence: CASSLFPLEGPYGYTF.

This clone was seen a single time. The rearrangement links TRBV2 to TRBJ1-2; D is possibly TRBD1 (6 bases). CDR1 is SNHLY and CDR2 is FYNNEI in the germline V gene. Trimming removed 5 bases at V and 8 bases at J, with 18 bases between. The CDR3 length is 14 residues. The CDR3 is CASSRTTGPKGYTF. As DNA, the CDR3 is TGTGCCAGCAGTCGAACAACAGGGCCGAAAGGCTACACCTTC.